This TCR beta chain was retrieved from a study of regulatory T cells in long-lasting Graves disease. Study information: The antithyroid drugs taken by newly diagnosed Graves' patients had been used for under 3 months.

Time point: newly diagnosed GD, antithyroid drugs for less than 3 months. PBMC RNA was the source of the TCR library. With 7 bases clipped from V and 7 bases from J, the junction kept 15 bases outside the gene matches. The CDR3 loop spans 16 amino acids. Germline assignment: CDR1 MNHNS and CDR2 SASEGT. This clonotype was seen ten or more times. Its cognate antigen is unknown. Building of the TCR beta libraries involved iRepertoire HTBI primers and Arm-PCR of CDR3 regions. TCRdb called the multiplex PCR reads again in MiXCR, with one record for every CDR3 protein. The sample yields a few hundred thousand distinct CDR3 sequences, about 18% seen once. Study results and limitations: Persistent disease favored TRBV28, TRBJ1-2 and TRBJ2-5.

These data also featured in a second study, about T cells in Graves' hyperthyroidism and ophthalmopathy. That investigation notes: When the TCR CDR3 underwent first-round RT-PCR, the HTBI primer set was used.

This chain joins TRBV6-1 and TRBJ1-2; 10 bases line up with TRBD1. The TCR originated in a woman in her thirties with Graves disease. This sample comprised peripheral blood mononuclear cells (PBMCs), obtained at new diagnosis, from a patient treated with antithyroid drugs. CDR3 sequence (DNA): TGTGCCAGCACATATCCCCCGGGACAGGGGTTCTTTGGCTACACCTTC. Its protein product is CASTYPPGQGFFGYTF.